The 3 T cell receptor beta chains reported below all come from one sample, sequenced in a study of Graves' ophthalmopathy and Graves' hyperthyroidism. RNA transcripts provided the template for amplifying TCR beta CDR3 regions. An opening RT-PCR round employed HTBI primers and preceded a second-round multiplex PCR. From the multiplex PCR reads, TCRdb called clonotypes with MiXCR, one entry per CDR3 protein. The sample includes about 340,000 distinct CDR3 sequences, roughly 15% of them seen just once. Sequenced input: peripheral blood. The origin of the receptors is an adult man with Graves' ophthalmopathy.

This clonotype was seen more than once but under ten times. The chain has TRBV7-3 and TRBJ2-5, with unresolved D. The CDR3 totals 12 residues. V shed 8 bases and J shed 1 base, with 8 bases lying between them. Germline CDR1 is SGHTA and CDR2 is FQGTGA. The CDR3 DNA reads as TGTGCCAGCGGTAGACCCCAAGAGACCCAGTACTTC. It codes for CASGRPQETQYF.

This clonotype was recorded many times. The chain's CDR3 is CASSDAVGQPGNTIYF. CDR3 DNA: TGTGCCAGCAGCGACGCGGTGGGGCAGCCTGGAAACACCATATATTTT. This sequence joins TRBV9 and TRBJ1-3, with D perhaps matching TRBD1 (5 bases). Looked up from germline, CDR1 is SGDLS and CDR2 is YYNGEE. CDR3 size: 16 residues. V was shortened by 3 bases and J by 2 bases, with 15 bases between the two germline ends.

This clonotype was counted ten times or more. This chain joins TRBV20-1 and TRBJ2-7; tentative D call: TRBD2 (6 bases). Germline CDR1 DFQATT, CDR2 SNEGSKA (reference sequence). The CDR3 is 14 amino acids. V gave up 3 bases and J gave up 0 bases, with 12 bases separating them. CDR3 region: CSARGTLSSYEQYF. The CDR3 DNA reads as TGCAGTGCTAGGGGGACTTTGAGCTCCTACGAGCAGTACTTC.